This T cell receptor (beta chain) comes out of a study of blood T cell repertoires in COVID-19 (dated by TCRdb to the early 2020s). Regarding the study in general: Collaborator samples came from the United States, Italy and Spain and covered acute and convalescent phases of COVID-19. The material from the prospective study consisted of cDNA or gDNA derived from T cells, B-cell-depleted T cells, or PBMCs. Deeply sampled blood TCRbeta repertoires from subjects exposed to, actively infected with, or recovered from COVID-19 were included in the dataset. A freely available public database, intended as a resource for researchers studying the immune response to SARS-CoV-2, is where the repertoires were released. The samples were drawn from two sources: the first 160 participants of the ongoing ImmuneRACE study, and fewer than 1,500 subjects contributed by 6 global collaborators. Sample metadata almost always included a de-identified subject ID, COVID-19 status, age in years and sex. Where available, HLA class I and class II types were taken from metadata supplied by the sample provider and were not determined by assay-based typing. What the authors observed across the whole study: The amount of clinical and demographic metadata varied by source and participant and was provided uncurated.

This clone occurred many times. Its antigen specificity is not known. Nothing much larger sits one base from this clone, and base qualities are not available. Another Seattle source contributed samples from volunteer blood donors who had recovered from COVID-19. Each collaborating institution followed its own protocols to collect whole blood in K2EDTA tubes. Collaborator samples were shipped for TCRbeta analysis as frozen whole blood, isolated PBMCs, or DNA extracted from either sample type. The immunoSEQ Assay, a bias-controlled multiplex PCR, was used to amplify TCRbeta CDR3 regions from genomic DNA. The paper's data handling went like this. Nucleated cell counts per sample were estimated from amplification of reference gene primers within the assay. Sequence reads were collapsed and filtered to measure the absolute abundance of every unique TCRbeta CDR3 rearrangement. For each sample, productive Simpson clonality was calculated by taking the square root of Simpson's diversity index across productive rearrangements. This immuneACCESS table, as held by TCRdb, lists in-frame sequences with V and J called but not all clones. Of the missing ones, under half trace to an unresolved V gene in checked studies; the others have no known cause. The D gene and trimming were derived from the DNA, and the V and J assignments and clone size from that table. For this sample the table gives hundreds of thousands of clones, of which approximately 90% were detected only once. Of the sample, 7.2% is held by the ten largest clones.

CDR1 is given as MDHEN and CDR2 as SYDVKM, both from the germline V gene. V sheds 1 base and J sheds 4 bases, leaving 11 bases between their ends. The CDR3, from cysteine to phenylalanine, totals 15 residues. Only CDR3 DNA remains: 45 bases, in frame from the first base. The clonotype comes from a man aged 55-75 years who had recovered from COVID-19. Sequences were obtained from peripheral blood. The sequence links TRBV28 to TRBJ1-5; TRBD1 is perhaps the D gene, given 6 matching bases. The CDR3 protein is CASSLFGGANQPQHF. The DNA sequence follows: TGTGCCAGCAGTTTATTTGGGGGGGCTAATCAGCCCCAGCATTTT. Reference TRBV28 and TRBJ1-5 genes cover what lies past the CDR3, so the full variable domain is DVKVTQSSRYLVKRTGEKVFLECVQDMDHENMFWYRQDPGLGLRLIYFSYDVKMKEKGDIPEGYSVSREKKERFSLILESASTNQTSMYLCASSLFGGANQPQHFGDGTRLSIL.